These 17 T cell receptor beta chains came from one sample sequenced in a study of blood T cell repertoires in COVID-19. Assay used: immunoSEQ multiplex PCR; TCRdb lists only in-frame clones, some missing. This sample has 110,000 to 150,000 clones; about nine tenths occur once, and the top ten carry around 4.5%. Sample: PBMCs or T cells enriched from blood (not recorded which). The receptors were gathered from a man in his fifties who had recovered from COVID-19.

The rearrangement links TRBV18 to TRBJ1-1; 7 positions agree with TRBD1. The CDR3 has 12 amino acids. Germline V gene data show CDR1 as KGHSH and CDR2 as LQKENI. V gave up 3 bases and J gave up 8 bases; unmatched junction bases: 3. The CDR3 bases are TGTGCCAGCTCACCCGGACAGGTAGAAGCTTTCTTT. Amino acid sequence: CASSPGQVEAFF.

The chain has TRBV6-5 and TRBJ2-5; possible D gene TRBD2, 6 bases. This CDR3 region has 15 residues. Looked up from germline, CDR1 is MNHEY and CDR2 is SVGAGI. Trimming left V 2 bases short and J 5 bases short, with 15 bases between. CDR3 coding DNA: TGTGCCAGCAGTTACAGGGAGGTTCCAGGGGAGACCCAGTACTTC. It is translated as CASSYREVPGETQYF.

J is TRBJ2-7 and V is TRBV19; 8 bases line up with TRBD2. CDR1 LNHDA and CDR2 SQIVND come from the germline V gene (reference sequence). The CDR3 spans 16 residues. J was trimmed by 7 bases and V by 5 bases; bases with no gene match: 16. For the CDR3, the DNA is TGTGCCAGTAGTCGATCTGTGGGACTAGGCTTGGGGGAGCAGTACTTC. Translation: CASSRSVGLGLGEQYF.

The chain is built from TRBV2 and TRBJ1-2; the D is unclear. The germline gives CDR1 SNHLY, CDR2 FYNNEI. The CDR3 is 12 amino acids. Trimming took off 4 bases at V and 5 bases at J, with 8 bases between the two ends. In nucleotides, the CDR3 is TGTGCCAGCAGTGTACAGAATTATGGCTACACCTTC. This sequence encodes CASSVQNYGYTF.

The chain carries TRBV27 and TRBJ2-6, with a weak D call TRBD2 (5 bases). CDR3 length equals 15 residues. V lost 2 bases, J lost 2 bases, and 7 bases lay in between. Germline assignment: CDR1 MNHEY and CDR2 SMNVEV (reference sequence). The CDR3 DNA follows: TGTGCCAGCAGTTTACCCGGGACTGGGGCCAACGTCCTGACTTTC. This sequence encodes CASSLPGTGANVLTF.

As regards this clone: A junction boundary mismatches the germline segment, possibly from a read error. The chain links TRBV13 to TRBJ2-5, with TRBD1 matching 7 bases. The CDR3 is 12 amino acids. Germline lookup yields CDR1 PRHDT and CDR2 FYEKMQ (reference sequence). This chain's CDR3 is CASSTRDSPRHF. DNA of the CDR3: TGTGCCAGCAGCACCCGGGACAGTCCTCGGCACTTC.

The chain uses TRBV9 and TRBJ2-1, with 12 bases fitting TRBD1. Looked up from germline, CDR1 is SGDLS and CDR2 is YYNGEE. This CDR3 is built from 14 residues. V dropped 10 bases and J dropped 8; count of bases not matched to a gene: 10. CDR3 amino acids: CARRAGQGAHEQFF. CDR3 DNA sequence: TGTGCCCGCCGGGCGGGACAGGGGGCCCATGAGCAGTTCTTC.

The chain has TRBV4-3 and TRBJ2-1; no reliable D call. Per germline, CDR1 LGHNA and CDR2 YSLEER. The CDR3 sequence is 16 residues long. V was shortened by 0 bases and J by 0 bases, with 9 bases between the two germline ends. CDR3 loop: CASSQDELSSYNEQFF. The CDR3 DNA reads as TGCGCCAGCAGCCAAGATGAGCTTAGCTCCTACAATGAGCAGTTCTTC.

V and J are TRBV5-1 and TRBJ2-7; D uncertain. The CDR3 is made up of 13 amino acids. Germline V gene data show CDR1 as SGHRS and CDR2 as YFSETQ. The V end lost 4 bases, the J end lost 7 bases, and 15 bases lay between the germline ends. The CDR3 sequence: CASSRASTSEQYF. DNA for the CDR3: TGCGCCAGCAGCCGAGCGTCGACGTCAGAGCAGTACTTC.

The genes are TRBV5-1 and TRBJ2-7; 9 bases fit TRBD1. Germline trimming cut 2 bases from V and 2 bases from J; bases unmatched to any gene: 5. Germline-derived CDR1 and CDR2 are SGHRS and YFSETQ. The CDR3 sequence is 15 residues long. The CDR3 loop reads CASSFGGQGPYEQYF. The CDR3 DNA follows: TGCGCCAGCAGCTTCGGGGGACAGGGACCCTACGAGCAGTACTTC.

V usage is TRBV18 and J usage is TRBJ2-7, with TRBD2 matching 7 bases. V was clipped by 0 bases and J by 4 bases; unmatched bases: 6. Per the germline V gene, CDR1 is KGHSH and CDR2 is LQKENI. This CDR3 is 15 amino acids long. CDR3 loop: CASSPPSTSAYEQYF. The DNA for the CDR3 is TGTGCCAGCTCACCACCGAGTACTAGCGCGTACGAGCAGTACTTC.

The chain is built from TRBV12-3 or TRBV12-4 and TRBJ2-1; tentative D call: TRBD2 (6 bases). The CDR3 consists of 12 residues. The ends were cut back, 6 bases at V and 4 bases at J, with 7 bases in the middle. The CDR3 DNA is TGTGCCAGCAGGACTAGATACAATGAGCAGTTCTTC. This encodes CASRTRYNEQFF.

The chain is built from TRBV10-3 and TRBJ1-4; maybe TRBD1 (6 bases). CDR1 is ENHRY and CDR2 is SYGVKD in the germline V gene. V lost 8 bases and J 4 bases, leaving 11 bases between the germline ends. CDR3 length equals 13 residues. The CDR3, as DNA: TGTGCCATCCGCTCAGGGGATAATGAAAAACTGTTTTTT. This gives the protein CAIRSGDNEKLFF.

The rearrangement joins TRBV19 to TRBJ1-4; the D gene is possibly TRBD1 (6 bases). Trimming removed 5 bases from V and 3 bases from J, with 13 bases in between. This CDR3 is built from 15 residues. Germline CDR1 reads LNHDA; CDR2 reads SQIVND (reference sequence). For the CDR3, the DNA is TGTGCCAGTAGTGCTCGGACAGCAGCTAATGAAAAACTGTTTTTT. Encoded protein: CASSARTAANEKLFF.

The V and J genes are TRBV5-5 and TRBJ1-2; no firm D call. The V and J ends lost 2 bases and 10 bases respectively, with 12 bases between them. Germline V gives CDR1 SGHKS, CDR2 YYEKEE (reference sequence). This CDR3 spans 12 amino acids. The chain's CDR3 is CASSFSGGVYTF. The CDR3 region has the DNA TGTGCCAGCAGCTTCAGCGGTGGTGTCTACACCTTC.

The chain uses TRBV7-2 and TRBJ1-4; 9 bases map to TRBD1. Losses at the gene ends were 0 bases for V and 8 bases for J; bases not matched to a gene: 7. This CDR3 comprises 16 residues. Germline V CDR1 and CDR2: SGHTA, FQGNSA. CDR3: CASSLAGTGGLEKLFF. The CDR3 nucleotides read TGTGCCAGCAGCTTAGCAGGAACAGGGGGCTTGGAAAAACTGTTTTTT.

This clone appeared a single time. V usage is TRBV20-1 and J usage is TRBJ2-7; 8 bases fit TRBD2. Germline V gene lookup returns CDR1 DFQATT and CDR2 SNEGSKA (reference sequence). J gave up 6 bases and V 3 bases, and 10 bases lay outside the gene matches. The CDR3 length is 14 residues. The CDR3: CSASSPAGVVEQYF. In DNA form, the CDR3 reads TGCAGTGCTAGTAGCCCAGCGGGAGTTGTCGAGCAGTACTTC.